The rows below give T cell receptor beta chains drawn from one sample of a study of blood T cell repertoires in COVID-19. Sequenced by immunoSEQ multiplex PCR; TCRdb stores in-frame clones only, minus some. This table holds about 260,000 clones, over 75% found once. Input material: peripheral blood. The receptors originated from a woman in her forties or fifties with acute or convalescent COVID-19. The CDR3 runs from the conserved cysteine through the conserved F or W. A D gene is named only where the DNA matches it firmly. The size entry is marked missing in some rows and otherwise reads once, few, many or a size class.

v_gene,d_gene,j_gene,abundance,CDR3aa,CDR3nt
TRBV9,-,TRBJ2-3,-,CASSVAGGTTDTQYF,TGTGCCAGCAGCGTAGCTGGCGGGACCACAGATACGCAGTATTTT
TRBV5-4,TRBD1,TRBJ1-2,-,CASSSGTGANYGYTF,TGTGCCAGCAGCTCGGGGACAGGCGCTAACTATGGCTACACCTTC
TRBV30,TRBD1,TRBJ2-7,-,CAWAGTGVYEQYF,TGTGCCTGGGCCGGGACAGGGGTCTACGAGCAGTACTTC
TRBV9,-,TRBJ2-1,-,CASSVGQIGAYEQFF,TGTGCCAGCAGCGTAGGCCAGATTGGGGCGTATGAGCAGTTCTTC
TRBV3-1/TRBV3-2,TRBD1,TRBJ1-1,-,CASSQGQGRTEAFF,TGTGCCAGCAGCCAGGGACAGGGTCGCACTGAAGCTTTCTTT
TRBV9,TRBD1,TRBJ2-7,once,CASSTTGGSYEQYF,TGTGCCAGCAGCACTACAGGGGGGAGCTACGAGCAGTACTTC
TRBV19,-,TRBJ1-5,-,CASRKGSQPQHF,TGTGCCAGTAGAAAAGGGAGTCAGCCCCAGCATTTT
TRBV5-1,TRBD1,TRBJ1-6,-,CASSLAGTGGAGSPLHF,TGCGCCAGCAGCTTGGCCGGGACAGGGGGCGCTGGGTCACCCCTCCACTTT
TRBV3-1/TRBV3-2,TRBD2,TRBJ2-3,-,CASSPSRLAGQPHTDTQYF,TGTGCCAGCAGCCCCTCACGACTAGCGGGACAGCCCCACACAGATACGCAGTATTTT
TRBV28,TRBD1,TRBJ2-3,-,CASSPGQGIGTQYF,TGTGCCAGCAGCCCGGGACAGGGCATCGGTACGCAGTATTTT
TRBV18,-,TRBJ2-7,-,CASSPTPSYEQYF,TGTGCCAGCTCCCCGACTCCTTCCTACGAGCAGTACTTC
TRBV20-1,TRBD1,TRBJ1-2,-,CSASEGTGGGYTF,TGCAGTGCTAGTGAAGGGACAGGGGGTGGCTACACCTTC
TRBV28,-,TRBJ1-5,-,CAAEGDQPQHF,TGTGCCGCTGAAGGGGATCAGCCCCAGCATTTT
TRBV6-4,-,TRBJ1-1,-,CASSADSKDTEAFF,TGTGCCAGCAGTGCGGACAGCAAAGACACTGAAGCTTTCTTT
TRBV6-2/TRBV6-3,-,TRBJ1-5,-,CASSYSGGRDNQPQHF,TGTGCCAGCAGTTACTCCGGGGGACGGGACAATCAGCCCCAGCATTTT
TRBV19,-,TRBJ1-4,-,CASSFDEKLFF,TGTGCCAGTAGTTTCGATGAAAAACTGTTTTTT
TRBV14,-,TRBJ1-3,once,CASSLRGASSGNTIYF,TGTGCCAGCAGCCTCAGGGGCGCGAGCTCTGGAAACACCATATATTTT
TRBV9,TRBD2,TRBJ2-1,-,CASSVADLYRDYKSVEQFF,TGTGCCAGCAGCGTAGCAGATCTCTACCGGGACTATAAGTCCGTTGAGCAGTTCTTC
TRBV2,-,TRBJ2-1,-,CASSRLVGGEQFF,TGTGCCAGCAGTAGACTAGTGGGTGGGGAGCAGTTCTTC
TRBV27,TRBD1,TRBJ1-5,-,CASSLNRGSNQPQHF,TGTGCCAGCAGTTTAAACAGGGGGAGCAATCAGCCCCAGCATTTT
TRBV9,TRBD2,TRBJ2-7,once,CASSAGGGSDYEQYF,TGTGCCAGCAGCGCCGGGGGGGGCAGCGACTACGAGCAGTACTTC
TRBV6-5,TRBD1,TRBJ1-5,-,CASREAQGAKPQHF,TGTGCCAGCAGGGAGGCACAGGGGGCGAAGCCCCAGCATTTT
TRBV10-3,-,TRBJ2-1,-,CAISDWGQGRNNEQFF,TGTGCCATCAGTGATTGGGGGCAGGGGCGGAACAATGAGCAGTTCTTC
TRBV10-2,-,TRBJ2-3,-,CASSPRGPDTQYF,TGCGCCAGCAGCCCCCGCGGGCCAGATACGCAGTATTTT
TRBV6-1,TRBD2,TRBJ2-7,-,CASSEIGSGRAIPYEQYF,TGTGCCAGCAGTGAAATTGGTAGCGGGAGGGCCATTCCCTACGAGCAGTACTTC
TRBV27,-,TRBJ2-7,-,CASSLQGGIYEQYF,TGTGCCAGCAGTTTACAAGGGGGTATCTACGAGCAGTACTTC
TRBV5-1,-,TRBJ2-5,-,CASSLGGHYQETQYF,TGCGCCAGCAGCTTGGGGGGGCACTATCAAGAGACCCAGTACTTC
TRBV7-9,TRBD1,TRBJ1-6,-,CASSKWDSPNSPLHF,TGTGCCAGCAGCAAATGGGACAGTCCTAATTCACCCCTCCACTTT
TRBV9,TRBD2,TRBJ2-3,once,CASSVLAGGTTDTQYF,TGTGCCAGCAGCGTTCTTGCGGGAGGAACCACAGATACGCAGTATTTT
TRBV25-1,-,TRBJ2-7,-,CASSDGYEQYF,TGTGCCAGCAGTGACGGTTACGAGCAGTACTTC
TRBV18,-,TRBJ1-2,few,CAGALVATNYGYTF,TGTGCCGGGGCGCTGGTTGCGACAAACTATGGCTACACCTTC
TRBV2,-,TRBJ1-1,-,CASSDRTGQRNTEAFF,TGTGCCAGCAGTGATCGTACAGGACAGAGGAACACTGAAGCTTTCTTT
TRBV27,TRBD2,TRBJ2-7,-,CASSLSAGVLAYEQYF,TGTGCCAGCAGTTTATCGGCGGGAGTGTTGGCCTACGAGCAGTACTTC